These 7 T cell receptor beta chains were sequenced from one sample in a study of T cell repertoires in cytomegalovirus infection. TCRdb analysed the reads with MiXCR anew, one entry per CDR3 protein. This sample has fewer than 550,000 distinct CDR3 sequences, with 11% found just once. The specimen was PBMCs. Receptors originate from a human donor in good health (CMV status not recorded). Some clones in this sample may be carry-over from other donors' samples.

This clonotype was recorded many times. This rearrangement joins TRBV12-3 or TRBV12-4 to TRBJ1-1; no clear D. This CDR3 region has 16 residues. Trimming stripped 3 bases from V and 0 bases from J, with 14 bases between. The CDR3 spells CASSLSSAGVNTEAFF. CDR3 coding DNA: TGTGCCAGCAGTTTGTCTTCCGCTGGGGTGAACACTGAAGCTTTCTTT.

Many counts were recorded for this clonotype. The rearrangement uses TRBV27 and TRBJ1-1; a possible D gene is TRBD1 (5 bases). The CDR3 is 13 residues long. Germline CDR1 MNHEY, CDR2 SMNVEV (reference sequence). V was pared by 5 bases and J by 3 bases, with 10 bases between. In DNA, the CDR3 is TGTGCCAGCAGTCGGGGCGCGGACACTGAAGCTTTCTTT. Its translation is CASSRGADTEAFF.

This clonotype was seen ten or more times. The V call is TRBV7-9, the J call TRBJ1-1; D remains unclear. Trimming shortened V by 1 base and J by 4 bases, and 13 bases separated the two germline ends. The CDR3 is 15 amino acids. Germline V gene data show CDR1 as SEHNR and CDR2 as FQNEAQ (reference sequence). CDR3 sequence reads: CASSLEGALSTEAFF. As DNA, the CDR3 is TGTGCCAGCAGCTTAGAAGGCGCGCTAAGCACTGAAGCTTTCTTT.

This clonotype turned up a few times. This chain joins TRBV5-1 and TRBJ2-6, with D possibly TRBD1 on 5 matching bases. Trimming left V 0 bases short and J 14 bases short, with 12 bases between. CDR3 length: 13 amino acids. Germline V lookup: CDR1 SGHRS, CDR2 YFSETQ. The CDR3 is CASSLALGVFLTF. The DNA for the CDR3 is TGCGCCAGCAGCTTGGCCTTAGGGGTATTCCTGACTTTC.

The chain is built from TRBV5-1 and TRBJ2-5; perhaps TRBD2 as D (5 bases). Germline lookup yields CDR1 SGHRS and CDR2 YFSETQ. The CDR3 loop spans 14 amino acids. V lost 4 bases and J 6 bases, leaving 16 bases between the germline ends. CDR3 nucleotide sequence: TGCGCCAGCAGCCCGGACCTAGCTTCGAAGACCCAGTACTTC. Protein: CASSPDLASKTQYF.

In regard to this clonotype: Its ends do not fully match the called genes, so a read error is possible. This chain links TRBV2 with TRBJ2-7, with D tentatively TRBD1 (6 bases). The V gene's germline CDR1 is SNHLY and CDR2 FYNNEI. CDR3 length: 13 residues. In DNA form, the CDR3 reads TGTGCCAGCAGTGACTCTGCGGGTGTCGACAGGAGCTTC. This encodes CASSDSAGVDRSF. Together with reference TRBV2 and TRBJ2-7, the CDR3 gives the full variable domain: EPEVTQTPSHQVTQMGQEVILRCVPISNHLYFYWYRQILGQKVEFLVSFYNNEISEKSEIFDDQFSVERPDGSNFTLKIRSTKLEDSAMYFCASSDSAGVDRSFGPGTRLTVT.

This clonotype was recorded many times. The chain combines TRBV7-2 with TRBJ2-5; D may correspond to TRBD1 or TRBD2 (6 bases each). CDR3 length: 14 residues. CDR1 is SGHTA, CDR2 FQGNSA, per germline. The ends were cut back, 4 bases at V and 6 bases at J, with 15 bases in the middle. The CDR3 DNA reads as TGTGCCAGCAGCTCGCCTCCGGGGGCGAAGACCCAGTACTTC. Translating it yields CASSSPPGAKTQYF.